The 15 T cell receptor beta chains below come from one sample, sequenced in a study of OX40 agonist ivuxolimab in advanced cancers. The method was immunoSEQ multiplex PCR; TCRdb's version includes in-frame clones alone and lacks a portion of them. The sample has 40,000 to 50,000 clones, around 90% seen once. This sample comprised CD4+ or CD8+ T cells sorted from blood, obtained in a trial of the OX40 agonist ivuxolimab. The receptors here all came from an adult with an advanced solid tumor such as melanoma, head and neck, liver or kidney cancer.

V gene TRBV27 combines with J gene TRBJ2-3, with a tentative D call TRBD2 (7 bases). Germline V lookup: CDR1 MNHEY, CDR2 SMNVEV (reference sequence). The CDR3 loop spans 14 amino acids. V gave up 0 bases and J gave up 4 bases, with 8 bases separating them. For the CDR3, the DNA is TGTGCCAGCAGTTTATCAGGGGGGGCAGATACGCAGTATTTT. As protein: CASSLSGGADTQYF.

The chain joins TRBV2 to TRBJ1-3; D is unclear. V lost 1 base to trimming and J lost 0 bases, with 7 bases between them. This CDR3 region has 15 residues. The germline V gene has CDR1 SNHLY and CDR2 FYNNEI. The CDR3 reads CASSEESGSGNTIYF. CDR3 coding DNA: TGTGCCAGCAGTGAAGAGTCAGGCTCTGGAAACACCATATATTTT.

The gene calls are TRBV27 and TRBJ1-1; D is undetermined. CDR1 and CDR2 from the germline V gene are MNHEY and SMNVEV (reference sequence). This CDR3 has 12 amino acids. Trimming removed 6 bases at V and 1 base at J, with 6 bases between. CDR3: CASSLKNTEAFF. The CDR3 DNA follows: TGTGCCAGCAGCCTAAAGAACACTGAAGCTTTCTTT.

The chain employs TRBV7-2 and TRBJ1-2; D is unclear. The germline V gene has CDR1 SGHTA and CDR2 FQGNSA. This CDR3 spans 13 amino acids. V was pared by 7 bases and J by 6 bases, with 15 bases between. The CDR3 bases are TGTGCCAGCACGGACCTTCAAGGTGATGGCTACACCTTC. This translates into CASTDLQGDGYTF.

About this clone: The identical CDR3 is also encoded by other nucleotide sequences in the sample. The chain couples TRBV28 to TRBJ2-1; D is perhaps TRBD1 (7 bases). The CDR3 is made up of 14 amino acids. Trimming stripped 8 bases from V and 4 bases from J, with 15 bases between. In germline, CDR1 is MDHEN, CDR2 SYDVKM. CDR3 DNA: TGTGCCAGCGGGCGGGACAGAGTTTACAATGAGCAGTTCTTC. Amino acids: CASGRDRVYNEQFF.

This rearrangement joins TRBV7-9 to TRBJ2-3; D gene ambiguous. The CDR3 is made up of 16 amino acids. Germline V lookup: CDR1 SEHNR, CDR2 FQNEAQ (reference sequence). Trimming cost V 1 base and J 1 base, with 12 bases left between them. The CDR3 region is CASSLVRLTGTDTQYF. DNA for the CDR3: TGTGCCAGCAGCTTAGTCAGATTAACTGGCACAGATACGCAGTATTTT.

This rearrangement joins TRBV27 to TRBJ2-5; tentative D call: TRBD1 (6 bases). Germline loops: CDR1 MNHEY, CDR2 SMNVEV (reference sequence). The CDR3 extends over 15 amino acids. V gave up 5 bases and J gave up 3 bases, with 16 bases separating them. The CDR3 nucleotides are TGTGCCAGCAGTCAAGGCCACAGGGTTGAAGAGACCCAGTACTTC. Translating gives CASSQGHRVEETQYF.

The CDR3 loop is CASSQDRDSYSPLHF. CDR3 coding DNA: TGCGCCAGCAGCCAAGATAGGGACAGCTATTCACCCCTCCACTTT. The chain combines TRBV4-3 with TRBJ1-6; 7 bases align to TRBD1. The CDR3 extends over 15 amino acids. V was pared by 0 bases and J by 8 bases, with 4 bases of the junction left unmatched. The germline V gene has CDR1 LGHNA and CDR2 YSLEER.

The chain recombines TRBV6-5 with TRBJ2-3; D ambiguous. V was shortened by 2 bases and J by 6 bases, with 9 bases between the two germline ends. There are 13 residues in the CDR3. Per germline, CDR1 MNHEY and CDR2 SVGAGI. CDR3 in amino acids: CASSYGSIDTQYF. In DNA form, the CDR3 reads TGTGCCAGCAGTTACGGGTCAATCGATACGCAGTATTTT.

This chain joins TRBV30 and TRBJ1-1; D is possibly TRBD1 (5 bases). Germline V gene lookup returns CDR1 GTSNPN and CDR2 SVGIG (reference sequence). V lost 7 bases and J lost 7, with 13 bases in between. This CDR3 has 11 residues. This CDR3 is CASGDSFEAFF. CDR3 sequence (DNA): TGTGCCTCGGGAGACAGCTTTGAAGCTTTCTTT.

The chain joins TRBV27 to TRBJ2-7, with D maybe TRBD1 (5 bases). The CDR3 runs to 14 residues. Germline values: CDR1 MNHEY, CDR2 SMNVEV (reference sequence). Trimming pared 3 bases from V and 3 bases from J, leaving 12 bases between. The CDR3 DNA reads TGTGCCAGCAGTTTCAACGGACAAAACTACGAGCAGTACTTC. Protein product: CASSFNGQNYEQYF.

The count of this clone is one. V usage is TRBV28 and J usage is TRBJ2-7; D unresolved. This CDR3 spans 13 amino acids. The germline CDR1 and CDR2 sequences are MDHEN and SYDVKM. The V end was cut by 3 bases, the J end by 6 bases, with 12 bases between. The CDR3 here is CASSFSLSPEQYF. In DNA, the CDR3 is TGTGCCAGCAGTTTTTCCCTTTCGCCCGAGCAGTACTTC.

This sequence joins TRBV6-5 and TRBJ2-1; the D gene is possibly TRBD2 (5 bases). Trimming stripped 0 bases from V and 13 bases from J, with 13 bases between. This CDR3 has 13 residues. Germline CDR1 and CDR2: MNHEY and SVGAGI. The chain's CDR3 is CASSYSSSAIQFF. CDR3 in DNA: TGTGCCAGCAGTTACTCGAGTAGCGCGATCCAGTTCTTC.

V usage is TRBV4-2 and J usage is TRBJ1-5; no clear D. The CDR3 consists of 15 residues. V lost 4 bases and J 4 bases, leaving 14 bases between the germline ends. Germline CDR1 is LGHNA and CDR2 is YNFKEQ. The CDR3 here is CASSREHGENQPQHF. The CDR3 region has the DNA TGTGCCAGCAGCCGAGAACACGGTGAGAATCAGCCCCAGCATTTT.

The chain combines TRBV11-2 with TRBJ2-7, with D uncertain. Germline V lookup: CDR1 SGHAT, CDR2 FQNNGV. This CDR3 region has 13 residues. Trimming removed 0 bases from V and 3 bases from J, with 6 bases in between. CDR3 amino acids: CASSLEWGYEQYF. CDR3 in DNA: TGTGCCAGCAGCTTAGAATGGGGCTACGAGCAGTACTTC.